Detailed here is one TCR beta chain. Clones were sequenced by immunoSEQ multiplex PCR, and TCRdb holds only the in-frame ones, with some missing. The sample gives 700,000 or so clones, approximately 85% of which show up once; about 0.0098% is in the top ten. The entry originates in a study of shared T cell receptors in the human thymus. The CDR3 has 17 amino acids. Germline loops: CDR1 SEHNR, CDR2 FQNEAQ (reference sequence). V lost 5 bases, J lost 3 bases, and 23 bases lay in between. These same records also appear under a second study, on human thymus T cells. That report adds: Samples came from healthy Finnish infants during open corrective cardiac surgery. Thymic samples were excised during corrective heart operations. What appeared biased in thymic and blood repertoires was the usage of V and J genes.

Sequenced material: thymocytes. V is TRBV7-9 and J is TRBJ2-7; a weak D match, TRBD2 (5 bases). The sequence came from a girl younger than two with a congenital heart defect. CDR3 residues: CASSDRRRRGMDYEQYF. The CDR3 DNA reads as TGTGCCAGCAGCGACCGTAGACGCCGGGGAATGGACTACGAGCAGTACTTC.